These 11 T cell receptor beta chains were all obtained from the same sample, sequenced in a study of vaccination effects on CD4 cells after COVID-19. These TCRs are of unknown antigen specificity. Antigen-specific CD4+ T cells expanded by the ViraFEST assay with viral peptide pools were then sequenced. Isolating CD4+ T cells followed more than 9 days of culture. Their SARS-CoV-2 infection, verified by PCR, occurred between March and December 2020. The assay was immunoSEQ multiplex PCR, and TCRdb's table has in-frame clones only and misses some. This table holds 35,000 to 45,000 clones, just under 75% found once. Source: CD4+ T cells from PBMCs cultured with a peptide pool, taken before COVID-19 vaccination. The receptors were gathered from a human donor who had a prior SARS-CoV-2 infection.

In its sample, this clone was seen a few times. The chain employs TRBV7-6 and TRBJ1-4; D ambiguous. The germline V gene encodes CDR1 SGHVS and CDR2 FNYEAQ. Between the trimmed V and J ends, which lost 5 bases and 0 bases, there was a span of 13 bases. The CDR3 totals 16 residues. The CDR3 region has the DNA TGTGCCAGCAGCCCAGCAGTCGCTGCAACTAATGAAAAACTGTTTTTT. This codes for CASSPAVAATNEKLFF.

This chain uses TRBV4-2 with TRBJ2-1, with D hard to call. The CDR3 contains 13 residues. The V end was cut by 0 bases, the J end by 0 bases, with 0 bases between. CDR1 and CDR2 from the germline V gene are LGHNA and YNFKEQ. The CDR3 nucleotides are TGTGCCAGCAGCCAAGACTCCTACAATGAGCAGTTCTTC. Translation: CASSQDSYNEQFF.

The J gene is TRBJ2-5, the V gene TRBV19; D is perhaps TRBD2 (6 bases). The CDR3 runs 18 residues. The germline V gene encodes CDR1 LNHDA and CDR2 SQIVND (reference sequence). The ends were cut back, 3 bases at V and 2 bases at J, with 22 bases in the middle. As DNA, the CDR3 is TGTGCCAGTAGTATCCGGCCACCTAGCGCTCCGGCGCAAGAGACCCAGTACTTC. Its translation: CASSIRPPSAPAQETQYF.

This CDR3 is CASSSGGFDQPQHF. Here the CDR3 DNA reads TGTGCCAGCAGCTCCGGAGGGTTCGATCAGCCCCAGCATTTT. The chain recombines TRBV7-2 with TRBJ1-5; no definite D call. The germline V gene has CDR1 SGHTA and CDR2 FQGNSA. V lost 4 bases, J lost 5 bases, and 12 bases lay in between. The CDR3 runs 14 residues.

V is TRBV5-4 and J is TRBJ2-1; tentatively, D is TRBD1 or TRBD2 (6 bases each). The CDR3 has 12 amino acids. The V end was cut by 5 bases, the J end by 8 bases, with 11 bases between. Germline CDR1 SGHNT, CDR2 YYREEE (reference sequence). The CDR3 spells CASSSEGDEQFF. CDR3 DNA sequence: TGTGCCAGCAGTTCGGAGGGGGATGAGCAGTTCTTC.

This clone has only a few counts. The chain couples TRBV7-2 to TRBJ1-2, with 7 bases aligning to TRBD1. After removal of 5 bases from V and 4 bases from J, the junction contained 7 bases not matched to a gene. The CDR3 spans 14 residues. Germline V CDR1 and CDR2: SGHTA, FQGNSA. The CDR3 loop reads CASSPDRQSYGYTF. The DNA of the CDR3 is TGTGCCAGCAGCCCGGACAGGCAGTCCTATGGCTACACCTTC.

This clone was seen more than once but under ten times. This rearrangement joins TRBV27 to TRBJ2-1; the match to TRBD2 covers 8 bases. The CDR3 runs to 14 residues. V lost 10 bases and J lost 5; bases outside the gene matches: 10. Germline V CDR1 and CDR2: MNHEY, SMNVEV (reference sequence). The DNA of the CDR3 is TGTGCCACCAGACGGGGGGGAACTAACAATGAGCAGTTCTTC. This encodes CATRRGGTNNEQFF.

In regard to this clone: An end of the junction differs from the germline gene, which may be a read error. The chain employs TRBV25-1 and TRBJ1-4; 7 bases map to TRBD1. Germline loops: CDR1 MGHDK, CDR2 SYGVNS. The CDR3 runs 15 residues. In nucleotides, the CDR3 is TGTGCCAGCACTGAAACACGGACAGGCAGTGAAAAACTGTTTTTT. This codes for CASTETRTGSEKLFF.

The J gene is TRBJ1-4, the V gene TRBV10-3; D is unresolved. CDR1 and CDR2 (germline): ENHRY, SYGVKD. Trimming cost V 0 bases and J 5 bases, with 13 bases left between them. The CDR3 is made up of 16 amino acids. The CDR3 sequence: CAISESGAVLNEKLFF. As DNA, the CDR3 is TGTGCCATCAGTGAGTCTGGAGCGGTGTTGAATGAAAAACTGTTTTTT.

The chain employs TRBV4-3 and TRBJ2-2; perhaps TRBD2 as D (6 bases). This CDR3 is built from 17 residues. Germline assignment: CDR1 LGHNA and CDR2 YSLEER. V lost 4 bases and J 1 base, leaving 16 bases between the germline ends. The CDR3: CASSPTWRGRNTGELFF. The DNA of the CDR3 is TGCGCCAGCAGCCCCACCTGGCGGGGTAGGAACACCGGGGAGCTGTTTTTT.

This clone showed up just a few times. This rearrangement joins TRBV20-1 to TRBJ2-1; D not certain. CDR1 is DFQATT and CDR2 is SNEGSKA in the germline V gene (reference sequence). The V and J ends lost 5 bases and 7 bases respectively, with 9 bases between them. This CDR3 has 11 amino acids. The CDR3 sequence: CSAPTPNEQFF. The CDR3 nucleotides read TGCAGTGCTCCGACTCCAAATGAGCAGTTCTTC.